These 30 T cell receptor beta chains were all obtained from the same sample, sequenced in a study of blood T cell repertoires in COVID-19 (TCRdb year 2020). Receptor amplification or capture employed the immunoSEQ multiplex PCR assay. TCRdb mirrors the immuneACCESS table, restricted to in-frame sequences. Some clones are absent from its copies; in checked studies, under half trace to an unresolved V gene, and the reason for the others is unknown. This sample is represented by 110,000 to 150,000 clones; around 81% of them were singletons. The top ten constitute less than 7% of the sample. Sequencing was carried out using PBMCs or T cells enriched from blood (not recorded which). The source is a woman between 35 and 50 years old who had recovered from COVID-19.

This chain uses TRBV27 with TRBJ1-1, with 10 bases that match TRBD1. J gave up 3 bases and V 6 bases, and 7 bases lay outside the gene matches. The CDR3 is 15 amino acids. The germline gives CDR1 MNHEY, CDR2 SMNVEV (reference sequence). CDR3 sequence: CASRETGGADTEAFF. The CDR3 DNA sequence: TGTGCCAGCAGGGAGACAGGGGGCGCCGACACTGAAGCTTTCTTT.

CDR3 sequence (DNA): TGTGCCAGCAGTCCCCCTTCGGTCCAGGGGGACTTCTATGGCTACACCTTC. This sequence encodes CASSPPSVQGDFYGYTF. The chain is built from TRBV6-6 and TRBJ1-2, with 7 bases fitting TRBD1. Germline V gives CDR1 MNHNY, CDR2 SVGAGI (reference sequence). V dropped 5 bases and J dropped 4; count of bases not matched to a gene: 16. This CDR3 region has 17 residues.

The genes are TRBV7-2 and TRBJ1-5; D might be TRBD1 (6 bases). V was shortened by 3 bases and J by 3 bases, with 15 bases between the two germline ends. Germline V gene lookup returns CDR1 SGHTA and CDR2 FQGNSA. This CDR3 is built from 16 residues. The CDR3 coding sequence is TGTGCCAGCAGCTTGGGGGCGAACTTTATCAATCAGCCCCAGCATTTT. Translation: CASSLGANFINQPQHF.

The chain carries TRBV7-6 and TRBJ1-1; perhaps TRBD1 as D (6 bases). The CDR3 is 15 residues long. Trimming removed 2 bases at V and 1 base at J, with 11 bases between. CDR1 and CDR2 (germline): SGHVS, FNYEAQ. The CDR3 sequence is CASSLINRENTEAFF. The CDR3 nucleotides read TGTGCCAGCAGCTTAATAAACAGGGAGAACACTGAAGCTTTCTTT. The variable domain in full, with the rest retrieved from reference TRBV7-6 and TRBJ1-1, is GAGVSQSPRYKVTKRGQDVALRCDPISGHVSLYWYRQALGQGPEFLTYFNYEAQQDKSGLPNDRFSAERPEGSISTLTIQRTEQRDSAMYRCASSLINRENTEAFFGQGTRLTVV.

The rearrangement joins TRBV2 to TRBJ1-1; 7 nucleotides line up with TRBD1. J lost 2 bases, V lost 8 bases, and 8 bases had no gene match. The CDR3 sequence is 14 residues long. Germline CDR1 SNHLY, CDR2 FYNNEI. In DNA, the CDR3 is TGTGCCAGCCATTACAGGGGAACCAACACTGAAGCTTTCTTT. The encoded protein is CASHYRGTNTEAFF.

The chain is built from TRBV19 and TRBJ1-5; 8 nucleotides match TRBD1. There are 14 residues in the CDR3. Germline trimming cut 7 bases from V and 0 bases from J; bases unmatched to any gene: 2. CDR1 is LNHDA and CDR2 is SQIVND in the germline V gene (reference sequence). This chain's CDR3 is CASNGQGSNQPQHF. For the CDR3, the DNA is TGTGCCAGTAACGGACAGGGTAGCAATCAGCCCCAGCATTTT.

V and J are TRBV2 and TRBJ1-4; maybe TRBD1 (6 bases). Germline CDR1 and CDR2: SNHLY and FYNNEI. The V gene lost 8 bases and the J gene lost 2 bases, with 15 bases spanning the gap. This CDR3 is 15 amino acids long. This chain's CDR3 is CASHAGETTNEKLFF. The CDR3 nucleotides read TGTGCCAGCCACGCAGGGGAGACCACTAATGAAAAACTGTTTTTT. The entire variable domain, with the rest obtained from reference TRBV2 and TRBJ1-4, is as follows: EPEVTQTPSHQVTQMGQEVILRCVPISNHLYFYWYRQILGQKVEFLVSFYNNEISEKSEIFDDQFSVERPDGSNFTLKIRSTKLEDSAMYFCASHAGETTNEKLFFGSGTQLSVL.

The chain carries TRBV11-3 and TRBJ2-1, with a tentative D call TRBD2 (5 bases). The CDR3 has 15 residues. Germline assignment: CDR1 SGHNT and CDR2 YENEEA. The V and J ends lost 2 bases and 5 bases respectively, with 13 bases between them. The CDR3 DNA is TGTGCCAGCAGCTTACGTTATGGGAGAGACAATGAGCAGTTCTTC. It specifies CASSLRYGRDNEQFF.

The J gene is TRBJ2-7, the V gene TRBV18, with TRBD1 as a possible D gene (8 bases). Per germline, CDR1 KGHSH and CDR2 LQKENI. The ends were cut back, 3 bases at V and 7 bases at J, with 13 bases in the middle. This CDR3 comprises 13 residues. CDR3 in DNA: TGTGCCAGCTCACCGGACAGGGAGGGTGAGCAGTACTTC. Amino acids: CASSPDREGEQYF.

Regarding this clone: This may arise from a read error, as a much more abundant clone is one base away. CDR3 sequence reads: CASSPDRVYGYTF. The CDR3 DNA is TGTGCCAGCAGTCCCGACAGGGTCTATGGCTACACCTTC. This chain uses TRBV28 with TRBJ1-2, with 7 nucleotides matching TRBD1. In germline, CDR1 is MDHEN, CDR2 SYDVKM. The CDR3 covers 13 residues. J gave up 4 bases and V 5 bases, and 4 bases lay outside the gene matches.

V and J are TRBV6-5 and TRBJ2-7; 7 positions agree with TRBD1. CDR3 length: 15 amino acids. The V and J ends lost 6 bases and 6 bases, in that order; junction bases with no gene match: 14. Per the germline V gene, CDR1 is MNHEY and CDR2 is SVGAGI. The CDR3 DNA follows: TGTGCCAGCAGCCACCCGACCCTGGCAGGGGGCGAGCAGTACTTC. It encodes CASSHPTLAGGEQYF.

This sequence joins TRBV9 and TRBJ2-1, with 9 positions matching TRBD2. With V trimmed by 3 bases and J by 6 bases, 22 bases remained unmatched. The CDR3 runs 20 residues. Germline V CDR1 and CDR2: SGDLS, YYNGEE. CDR3 nucleotides: TGTGCCAGCAGCGACCCTCTGGCGGGAGGGGATTCCCCCGAAATCAATGAGCAGTTCTTC. Amino acid sequence: CASSDPLAGGDSPEINEQFF.

This chain uses TRBV4-1 with TRBJ2-1; D might be TRBD1 (5 bases). The V gene's germline CDR1 is MGHRA and CDR2 YSYEKL. CDR3 length equals 15 residues. V shed 1 base and J shed 4 bases, with 11 bases lying between them. CDR3 in DNA: TGCGCCAGCAGCCAAGTTAGGGGCAGATACAATGAGCAGTTCTTC. It specifies CASSQVRGRYNEQFF.

The table lists this clone with a few counts. The chain carries TRBV10-3 and TRBJ1-2; D is ambiguous. V was shortened by 0 bases and J by 0 bases, with 5 bases between the two germline ends. The CDR3 contains 14 residues. Germline CDR1 reads ENHRY; CDR2 reads SYGVKD. This chain's CDR3 is CAISESTSNYGYTF. CDR3 coding DNA: TGTGCCATCAGTGAGTCAACATCTAACTATGGCTACACCTTC.

The chain combines TRBV2 with TRBJ2-7; no clear D. V was cut by 6 bases and J by 3 bases, with 15 bases left in between. This CDR3 has 14 amino acids. Germline CDR1 reads SNHLY; CDR2 reads FYNNEI. The CDR3 loop reads CASRQYSRLYEQYF. CDR3 nucleotides: TGTGCCAGCAGGCAGTATTCCAGACTCTACGAGCAGTACTTC. Supplemented by reference TRBV2 and TRBJ2-7, the full variable domain reads EPEVTQTPSHQVTQMGQEVILRCVPISNHLYFYWYRQILGQKVEFLVSFYNNEISEKSEIFDDQFSVERPDGSNFTLKIRSTKLEDSAMYFCASRQYSRLYEQYFGPGTRLTVT.

In its sample, this clone was seen once. The chain joins TRBV9 to TRBJ1-1, with TRBD1 matching over 10 bases. V was clipped by 4 bases and J by 3 bases; unmatched bases: 3. Germline CDR1 and CDR2: SGDLS and YYNGEE. This CDR3 has 14 residues. The CDR3 coding sequence is TGTGCCAGCAGCCCGACAGGGGGCTACACTGAAGCTTTCTTT. It yields the protein CASSPTGGYTEAFF.

J is TRBJ1-1 and V is TRBV5-1; 8 bases map to TRBD1. The CDR3 has 13 amino acids. V dropped 5 bases and J dropped 3; count of bases not matched to a gene: 3. Germline V gives CDR1 SGHRS, CDR2 YFSETQ. Written as DNA, the CDR3 is TGCGCCAGCAGAACAGGGGGGGACACTGAAGCTTTCTTT. Translation: CASRTGGDTEAFF.

V gene TRBV9 combines with J gene TRBJ2-2; a possible D gene is TRBD2 (6 bases). CDR3 size: 17 residues. V dropped 3 bases and J dropped 3 bases, with 18 bases sitting between them. From germline, CDR1 is SGDLS and CDR2 YYNGEE. The chain's CDR3 is CASSAPYGGAYTGELFF. The DNA of the CDR3 is TGTGCCAGCAGCGCACCTTATGGAGGGGCGTACACCGGGGAGCTGTTTTTT.

The V call is TRBV9, the J call TRBJ2-2; 8 nucleotides agree with TRBD2. Germline V CDR1 and CDR2: SGDLS, YYNGEE. The CDR3 consists of 21 residues. The ends lost 4 bases at V and 2 bases at J; junction bases unmatched: 22. In nucleotides, the CDR3 is TGTGCCAGCAGCACCCCTAGTCCGCGGGAGGACCCGGATAAAAACACCGGGGAGCTGTTTTTT. Translation gives CASSTPSPREDPDKNTGELFF.

The chain combines TRBV12-3 or TRBV12-4 with TRBJ1-2; 9 bases line up with TRBD1. Unmatched junction bases numbered 9, after V lost 10 bases and J lost 6 bases. The CDR3 contains 13 residues. This CDR3 reads CATDWDRVNGYTF. The CDR3 region has the DNA TGTGCCACAGACTGGGACAGGGTTAATGGCTACACCTTC.

This rearrangement joins TRBV18 to TRBJ2-4; TRBD1 is a possible D gene (6 bases). V gave up 5 bases and J gave up 2 bases, with 13 bases separating them. Germline-derived CDR1 and CDR2 are KGHSH and LQKENI. The CDR3 has 15 amino acids. CDR3 sequence reads: CASSSSGQTKNIQYF. The CDR3 nucleotides read TGTGCCAGCTCATCAAGTGGACAGACCAAAAACATTCAGTACTTC.

This clone was detected once. The chain combines TRBV19 with TRBJ2-1, with 14 nucleotides matching TRBD2. V lost 3 bases, J lost 9 bases, and 4 bases stayed unmatched. The CDR3 runs 15 residues. Germline CDR1 is LNHDA and CDR2 is SQIVND (reference sequence). CDR3 nucleotides: TGTGCCAGTAGTATTGGACTAGCGGGGGGTCTTGAGCAGTTCTTC. As protein: CASSIGLAGGLEQFF.

V usage is TRBV19 and J usage is TRBJ2-2; 7 bases are shared with TRBD1. Trimming removed 5 bases from V and 6 bases from J; junction bases left unmatched: 15. CDR3 length: 17 residues. Germline assignment: CDR1 LNHDA and CDR2 SQIVND (reference sequence). CDR3 amino acids: CASSEVLYRGGSGELFF. CDR3 DNA sequence: TGTGCCAGTAGTGAAGTATTATACAGGGGTGGATCCGGGGAGCTGTTTTTT.

The gene calls are TRBV6-1 and TRBJ2-7; a weak D match, TRBD1 (5 bases). In germline, CDR1 is MNHNS, CDR2 SASEGT. This CDR3 is built from 15 residues. With 2 bases removed from V and 3 bases from J, the gap between germline ends came to 14 bases. The CDR3 DNA reads as TGTGCCAGCAGTGAATTTGGGGCCCCAAGCTACGAGCAGTACTTC. As protein: CASSEFGAPSYEQYF.

The count of this clone is one. This chain uses TRBV7-9 with TRBJ2-5; maybe TRBD2 (6 bases). V lost 4 bases and J lost 5, with 14 bases in between. Germline CDR1 reads SEHNR; CDR2 reads FQNEAQ (reference sequence). The CDR3 spans 14 residues. The CDR3 sequence is CASSSGLRGETQYF. Written as DNA, the CDR3 is TGTGCCAGCAGCTCGGGACTCCGGGGTGAGACCCAGTACTTC.

This chain connects TRBV3-1 (or the pseudogene TRBV3-2) to TRBJ1-1; possible D gene TRBD1, 6 bases. This CDR3 comprises 13 residues. Germline values: CDR1 LGHDT, CDR2 YNNKEL (reference sequence). The germline V and J ends were trimmed by 8 bases and 0 bases, with 10 bases remaining between them. The CDR3 nucleotides are TGTGCCAGCGCTTCAGGGGTGAACACTGAAGCTTTCTTT. Translated, it gives CASASGVNTEAFF.

This clone was seen only once. The chain employs TRBV19 and TRBJ1-1; 12 bases match TRBD1. CDR3 size: 15 residues. V lost 5 bases and J lost 2; bases outside the gene matches: 3. The V gene's germline CDR1 is LNHDA and CDR2 SQIVND (reference sequence). Written as DNA, the CDR3 is TGTGCCAGTAGTCCAGGGACAGGGGGCAACACTGAAGCTTTCTTT. It yields the protein CASSPGTGGNTEAFF.

The rearrangement uses TRBV12-3 or TRBV12-4 and TRBJ2-7; a possible D gene is TRBD1 (6 bases). The CDR3 consists of 13 residues. Trimming shortened V by 6 bases and J by 3 bases, and 12 bases separated the two germline ends. The CDR3 loop is CASSLTDSYEQYF. CDR3 sequence (DNA): TGTGCCAGCAGCCTTACGGACAGCTACGAGCAGTACTTC.

CDR3 in amino acids: CAWDAGGLNTEAFF. The CDR3 nucleotides are TGTGCCTGGGATGCAGGGGGCTTAAACACTGAAGCTTTCTTT. This chain links TRBV30 with TRBJ1-1; the match to TRBD1 covers 8 bases. CDR3 length equals 14 residues. V shed 5 bases, J shed 2 bases, and the junction held 7 bases outside the gene matches. The germline V gene has CDR1 GTSNPN and CDR2 SVGIG (reference sequence).

This chain uses TRBV5-5 with TRBJ2-7, with a tentative D call TRBD1 (6 bases). The germline gives CDR1 SGHKS, CDR2 YYEKEE (reference sequence). This CDR3 is built from 15 residues. Trimming removed 0 bases at V and 2 bases at J, with 12 bases between. The CDR3: CASSLAWTATYEQYF. Here the CDR3 DNA reads TGTGCCAGCAGCTTGGCATGGACAGCAACCTACGAGCAGTACTTC.